These 20 T cell receptor beta chains originate from one sample sequenced in a study of beta chain features in type 1 diabetes. The authors reverse transcribed all of the isolated RNA, so sequencing captured expressed TCRB transcripts. The assay was immunoSEQ multiplex PCR, and TCRdb's table has in-frame clones only and misses some. Among some 150,000 clones listed, around a tenth were seen once. Sequences were obtained from central memory CD4+ T cells from blood. Receptor source: a woman between 35 and 50 years old in good health.

This sequence joins TRBV18 and TRBJ1-2, with TRBD1 matching 7 bases. This CDR3 has 15 amino acids. From germline, CDR1 is KGHSH and CDR2 LQKENI. V lost 0 bases, J lost 4 bases, and 5 bases stayed unmatched. The DNA of the CDR3 is TGTGCCAGCTCACCACCGGAAAACAGGGGCTATGGCTACACCTTC. Protein: CASSPPENRGYGYTF.

This clone was observed a few times. The chain is built from TRBV15 and TRBJ1-3; D ambiguous. This CDR3 region has 16 residues. Germline loops: CDR1 LNHNV, CDR2 YYDKDF (reference sequence). Between the trimmed V and J ends, which lost 0 bases and 1 base, there was a span of 10 bases. The CDR3, as DNA: TGTGCCACCAGCAGAGATATCCAGGTGTCTGGAAACACCATATATTTT. Translation gives CATSRDIQVSGNTIYF.

This clone appeared a few times. The chain has TRBV25-1 and TRBJ1-1; D is possibly TRBD1 (6 bases). The germline gives CDR1 MGHDK, CDR2 SYGVNS. The V and J ends lost 5 bases and 5 bases respectively, with 12 bases between them. The CDR3 runs 13 residues. CDR3 sequence (DNA): TGTGCCAGCAGTACCCCAGGGGCGACTGAAGCTTTCTTT. Protein: CASSTPGATEAFF.

The J gene is TRBJ2-3, the V gene TRBV5-1; 7 nucleotides line up with TRBD2. V lost 2 bases, J lost 2 bases, and 2 bases stayed unmatched. The CDR3 runs 14 residues. The germline gives CDR1 SGHRS, CDR2 YFSETQ. The CDR3 nucleotides are TGCGCCAGCAGCTTAGGGACTACCACAGATACGCAGTATTTT. Its protein is CASSLGTTTDTQYF.

This clone came up a few times. This chain joins TRBV19 and TRBJ2-3, with a tentative D call TRBD1 (5 bases). V shed 5 bases and J shed 1 base, with 16 bases lying between them. Germline CDR1 reads LNHDA; CDR2 reads SQIVND (reference sequence). The CDR3 spans 16 residues. CDR3 sequence reads: CASSPQKGLGTDTQYF. The CDR3 coding sequence is TGTGCCAGTAGTCCCCAGAAGGGGCTAGGCACAGATACGCAGTATTTT.

The genes are TRBV7-9 and TRBJ2-2, with D possibly matching TRBD1 (5 bases). V lost 4 bases to trimming and J lost 0 bases, with 9 bases between them. CDR3 length: 15 amino acids. CDR1 and CDR2 from the germline V gene are SEHNR and FQNEAQ (reference sequence). In DNA form, the CDR3 reads TGTGCCAGCAGCTCTCAGGGTACGAACACCGGGGAGCTGTTTTTT. This sequence encodes CASSSQGTNTGELFF.

This clone has only a few counts. The chain employs TRBV29-1 and TRBJ2-3; D is unclear. Per germline, CDR1 SQVTM and CDR2 ANQGSEA. V lost 7 bases and J lost 0, with 14 bases in between. The CDR3 has 14 residues. The DNA for the CDR3 is TGCAGCGGGTCCCTAGGCACAAGCACAGATACGCAGTATTTT. Protein product: CSGSLGTSTDTQYF.

The chain recombines TRBV5-1 with TRBJ2-5; 11 bases map to TRBD2. The CDR3 totals 15 residues. J was trimmed by 4 bases and V by 4 bases; bases with no gene match: 6. The germline gives CDR1 SGHRS, CDR2 YFSETQ. This CDR3 reads CASSVAGGFGETQYF. As DNA, the CDR3 is TGCGCCAGCAGCGTAGCGGGGGGGTTTGGAGAGACCCAGTACTTC.

The rearrangement links TRBV19 to TRBJ1-5; 8 bases match TRBD1. Germline V gene sequence: CDR1 LNHDA, CDR2 SQIVND (reference sequence). V shed 4 bases and J 7 bases; nucleotides not matched to a gene: 3. The CDR3 has 13 residues. CDR3 residues: CASSRTGLQPQHF. In DNA form, the CDR3 reads TGTGCCAGTAGTAGGACAGGGTTACAGCCCCAGCATTTT.

At least ten counts were recorded for this clone. The genes are TRBV13 and TRBJ2-7; 9 positions agree with TRBD1. V was clipped by 8 bases and J by 6 bases; unmatched bases: 8. The germline V gene has CDR1 PRHDT and CDR2 FYEKMQ (reference sequence). This CDR3 has 13 amino acids. The CDR3 sequence is CASSPGQGREQYF. The CDR3 DNA reads as TGTGCCAGCTCCCCCGGACAGGGGCGCGAGCAGTACTTC.

Only a few counts were recorded for this clone. The V gene is TRBV7-9, the J gene TRBJ1-5; TRBD1 agrees at 7 bases. This CDR3 has 14 residues. The V gene end was trimmed by 3 bases and the J gene end by 4 bases; junction bases not matched to a gene: 3. CDR1 SEHNR and CDR2 FQNEAQ come from the germline V gene (reference sequence). The CDR3 nucleotides read TGTGCCAGCAGCTTCGGGACAGAGAATCAGCCCCAGCATTTT. Residues: CASSFGTENQPQHF.

The chain couples TRBV2 to TRBJ2-3, with D perhaps matching TRBD2 (5 bases). CDR1 SNHLY and CDR2 FYNNEI come from the germline V gene. This CDR3 contains 15 residues. Trimming pared 6 bases from V and 3 bases from J, leaving 16 bases between. The CDR3 loop reads CASRAGARGTDTQYF. In nucleotides, the CDR3 is TGTGCCAGCAGGGCAGGCGCCCGAGGGACAGATACGCAGTATTTT.

The rearrangement links TRBV9 to TRBJ2-7; D perhaps matches TRBD1 (6 bases). Germline CDR1 is SGDLS and CDR2 is YYNGEE. Trimming took 0 bases from V and 0 from J, leaving 10 bases between them. The CDR3 runs to 15 residues. CDR3 nucleotide sequence: TGTGCCAGCAGCGTAGAAGGGGGATCCTCCTACGAGCAGTACTTC. Encoded protein: CASSVEGGSSYEQYF. The whole variable domain, remainder taken from reference TRBV9 and TRBJ2-7, is DSGVTQTPKHLITATGQRVTLRCSPRSGDLSVYWYQQSLDQGLQFLIQYYNGEERAKGNILERFSAQQFPDLHSELNLSSLELGDSALYFCASSVEGGSSYEQYFGPGTRLTVT.

In its sample, this clone was seen a few times. The rearrangement links TRBV7-2 to TRBJ2-7, with D possibly matching TRBD1 (6 bases). V lost 6 bases and J 0 bases, leaving 15 bases between the germline ends. Germline V CDR1 and CDR2: SGHTA, FQGNSA. This CDR3 has 15 residues. DNA for the CDR3: TGTGCCAGCAGACGAGATCGGACAGCCTCCTACGAGCAGTACTTC. It yields the protein CASRRDRTASYEQYF.

The chain employs TRBV7-2 and TRBJ2-3, with no clear D. CDR1 and CDR2 (germline): SGHTA, FQGNSA. Deletions cut 1 base from V and 2 bases from J, with 10 bases between. The CDR3 has 15 residues. The CDR3 loop is CASSLVSAATDTQYF. Here the CDR3 DNA reads TGTGCCAGCAGCTTAGTTTCGGCGGCCACAGATACGCAGTATTTT.

V gene TRBV7-2 combines with J gene TRBJ2-7; D might be TRBD1 (5 bases). Trimming pared 0 bases from V and 2 bases from J, leaving 14 bases between. The V gene's germline CDR1 is SGHTA and CDR2 FQGNSA. This CDR3 is 16 amino acids long. The CDR3 sequence is CASSLARGTVPYEQYF. CDR3 bases: TGTGCCAGCAGCTTAGCTAGGGGAACCGTACCCTACGAGCAGTACTTC.

This clone was seen many times. This CDR3 is CASSTLGHNEQFF. The CDR3 DNA reads as TGTGCCAGCAGCACCCTAGGCCACAATGAGCAGTTCTTC. The chain combines TRBV7-7 with TRBJ2-1; D gene uncertain. The CDR3 sequence is 13 residues long. V was cut by 5 bases and J by 5 bases, with 10 bases left in between. Germline loops: CDR1 SSHAT, CDR2 FNYEAQ (reference sequence).

A few counts support this clone. The V call is TRBV6-1, the J call TRBJ2-5; 9 bases line up with TRBD2. The CDR3 extends over 14 amino acids. V shed 7 bases and J 7 bases; nucleotides not matched to a gene: 10. The germline CDR1 and CDR2 sequences are MNHNS and SASEGT. The CDR3 coding sequence is TGTGCCAGCACCCTGGCGGGGGGGCGCGGGACCCAGTACTTC. It encodes CASTLAGGRGTQYF.

This clone was seen a handful of times. A read error may account for a junction end that differs from germline. The chain joins TRBV18 to TRBJ2-1, with D possibly matching TRBD1 (6 bases). This CDR3 spans 15 amino acids. Germline V gene data show CDR1 as KGHSH and CDR2 as LQKENI. CDR3 DNA: TGTGCCACCTCACATTCCAGGGGCTCGGACAATGAGCAGTTCTTC. Protein: CATSHSRGSDNEQFF.

This clone was detected a few times. This chain uses TRBV2 with TRBJ2-7, with D possibly being TRBD2 (6 bases). Trimming stripped 2 bases from V and 9 bases from J, with 14 bases between. Per the germline V gene, CDR1 is SNHLY and CDR2 is FYNNEI. This CDR3 is built from 13 residues. The CDR3 region has the DNA TGTGCCAGCAGTGAACGACAAGACGGGGGGCAGTACTTC. Translated, it gives CASSERQDGGQYF.